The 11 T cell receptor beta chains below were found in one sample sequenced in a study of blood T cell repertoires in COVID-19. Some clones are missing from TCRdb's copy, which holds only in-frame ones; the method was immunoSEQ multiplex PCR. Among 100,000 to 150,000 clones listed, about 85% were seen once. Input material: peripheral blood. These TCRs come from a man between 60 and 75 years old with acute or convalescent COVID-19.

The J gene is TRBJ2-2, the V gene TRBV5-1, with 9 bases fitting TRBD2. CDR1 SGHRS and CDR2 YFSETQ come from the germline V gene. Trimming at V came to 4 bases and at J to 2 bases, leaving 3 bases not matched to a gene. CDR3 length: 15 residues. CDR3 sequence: CASSVTSGNTGELFF. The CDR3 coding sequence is TGCGCCAGCAGCGTGACTAGCGGCAACACCGGGGAGCTGTTTTTT.

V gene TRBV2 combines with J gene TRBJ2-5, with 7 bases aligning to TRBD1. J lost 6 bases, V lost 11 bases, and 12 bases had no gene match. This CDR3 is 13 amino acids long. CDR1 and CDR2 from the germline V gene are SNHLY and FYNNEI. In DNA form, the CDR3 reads TGTGCCGGGGATAGGGGACAGAAAAAGACCCAGTACTTC. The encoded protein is CAGDRGQKKTQYF.

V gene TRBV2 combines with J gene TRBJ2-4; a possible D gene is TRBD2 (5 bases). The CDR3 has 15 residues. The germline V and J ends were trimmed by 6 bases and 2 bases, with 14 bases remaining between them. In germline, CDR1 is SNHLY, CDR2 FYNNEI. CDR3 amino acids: CASSEKGAPKNIQYF. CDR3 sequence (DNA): TGTGCCAGCAGCGAAAAGGGAGCCCCCAAAAACATTCAGTACTTC.

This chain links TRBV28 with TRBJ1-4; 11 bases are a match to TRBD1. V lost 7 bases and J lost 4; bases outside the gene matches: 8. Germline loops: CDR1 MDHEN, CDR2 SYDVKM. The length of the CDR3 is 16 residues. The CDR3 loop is CASTGQGGVSNEKLFF. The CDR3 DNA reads TGTGCCAGCACGGGACAGGGGGGTGTTAGTAATGAAAAACTGTTTTTT.

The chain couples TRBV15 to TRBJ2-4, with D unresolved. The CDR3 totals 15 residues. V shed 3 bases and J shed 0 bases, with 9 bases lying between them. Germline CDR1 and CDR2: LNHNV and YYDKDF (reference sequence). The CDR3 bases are TGTGCCACCAGCAGGGCGCCGGGAGCCAAAAACATTCAGTACTTC. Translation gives CATSRAPGAKNIQYF. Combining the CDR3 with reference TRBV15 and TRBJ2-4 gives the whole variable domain DAMVIQNPRYQVTQFGKPVTLSCSQTLNHNVMYWYQQKSSQAPKLLFHYYDKDFNNEADTPDNFQSRRPNTSFCFLDIRSPGLGDTAMYLCATSRAPGAKNIQYFGAGTRLSVL.

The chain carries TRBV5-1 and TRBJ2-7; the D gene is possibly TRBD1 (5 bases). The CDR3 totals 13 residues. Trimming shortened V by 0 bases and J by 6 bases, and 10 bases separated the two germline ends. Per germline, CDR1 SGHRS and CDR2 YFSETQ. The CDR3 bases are TGCGCCAGCAGCTTGGCAGGGTTGGGCGAGCAGTACTTC. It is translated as CASSLAGLGEQYF.

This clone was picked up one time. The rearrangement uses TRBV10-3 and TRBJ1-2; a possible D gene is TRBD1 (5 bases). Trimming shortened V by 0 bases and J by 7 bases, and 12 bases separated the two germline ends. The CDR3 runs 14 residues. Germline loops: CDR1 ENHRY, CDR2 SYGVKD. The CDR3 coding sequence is TGTGCCATCAGTGAGTCGAACTCAGGGTCTGGCTACACCTTC. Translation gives CAISESNSGSGYTF.

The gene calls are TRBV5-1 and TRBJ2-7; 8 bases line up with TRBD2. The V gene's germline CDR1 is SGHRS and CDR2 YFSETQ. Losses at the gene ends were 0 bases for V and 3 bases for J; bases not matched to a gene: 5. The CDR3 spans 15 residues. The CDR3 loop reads CASSLASGSIYEQYF. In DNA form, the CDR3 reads TGCGCCAGCAGCTTGGCCAGCGGGAGCATCTACGAGCAGTACTTC.

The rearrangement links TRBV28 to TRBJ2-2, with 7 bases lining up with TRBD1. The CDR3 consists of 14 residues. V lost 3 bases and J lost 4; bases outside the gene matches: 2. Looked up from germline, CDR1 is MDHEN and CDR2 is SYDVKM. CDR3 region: CASSLTGPTGELFF. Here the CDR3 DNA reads TGTGCCAGCAGTTTGACAGGGCCCACCGGGGAGCTGTTTTTT.

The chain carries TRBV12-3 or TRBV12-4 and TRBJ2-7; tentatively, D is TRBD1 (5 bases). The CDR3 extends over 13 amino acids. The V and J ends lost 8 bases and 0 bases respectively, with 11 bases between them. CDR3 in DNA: TGTGCCAGCGCCAGGGCCCCCTCCTACGAGCAGTACTTC. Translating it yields CASARAPSYEQYF.

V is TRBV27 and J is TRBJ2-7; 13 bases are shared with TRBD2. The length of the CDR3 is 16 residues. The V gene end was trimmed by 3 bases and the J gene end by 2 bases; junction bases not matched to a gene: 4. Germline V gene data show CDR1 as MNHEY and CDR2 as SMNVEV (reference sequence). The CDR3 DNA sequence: TGTGCCAGCAGTTTGCGGACTAGCGGGAGCACCTACGAGCAGTACTTC. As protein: CASSLRTSGSTYEQYF.